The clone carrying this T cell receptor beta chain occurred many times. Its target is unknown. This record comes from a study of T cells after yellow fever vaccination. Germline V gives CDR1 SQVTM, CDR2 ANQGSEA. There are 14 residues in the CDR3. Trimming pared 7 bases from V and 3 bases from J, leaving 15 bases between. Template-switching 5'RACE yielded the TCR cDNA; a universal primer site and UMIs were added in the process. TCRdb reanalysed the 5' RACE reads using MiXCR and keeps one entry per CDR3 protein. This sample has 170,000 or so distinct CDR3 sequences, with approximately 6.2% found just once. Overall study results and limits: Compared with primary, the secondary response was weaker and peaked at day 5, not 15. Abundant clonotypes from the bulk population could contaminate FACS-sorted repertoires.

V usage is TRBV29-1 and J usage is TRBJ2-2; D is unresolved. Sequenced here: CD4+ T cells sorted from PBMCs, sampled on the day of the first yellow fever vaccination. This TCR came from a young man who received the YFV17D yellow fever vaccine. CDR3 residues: CSAKSGRDTGELFF. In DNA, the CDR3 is TGCAGCGCTAAGAGTGGTAGAGACACCGGGGAGCTGTTTTTT.